The TCR beta chain described here comes from a study of CD8+CD57+ T cells in acquired aplastic anemia. On the study more broadly: The average for DNA from sorted CD4+ and CD8+ cells was 3.2 ug.

The CDR3 sequence is 14 residues long. CDR1 is SGDLS, CDR2 YYNGEE, per germline. V was trimmed by 0 bases and J by 7 bases, leaving 8 bases between them. Patients picked for sequencing had shown CD8+CD57+ cell expansion detected by flow cytometry. According to the study, genomic DNA was the template for TCR beta VDJ and CDR3 profiling. MiXCR was run by TCRdb on the reads, yielding one entry per CDR3 protein. Of 150,000 to 200,000 distinct CDR3 sequences in the sample, 48% are singletons; the top ten hold about 1.7%. This clonotype appeared a single time. Sequenced: sorted CD4+, CD8+, or CD8+CD57+ T cells (not recorded which) from PBMCs. The source is a human donor with aplastic anemia. This sequence joins TRBV9 and TRBJ1-6; D is unresolved. CDR3 sequence: CASSVGRANSPLHF. Written as DNA, the CDR3 is TGTGCCAGCAGCGTAGGGAGGGCAAATTCACCCCTCCACTTT.